Listed here is a single T cell receptor beta chain. This sample is part of a study of blood T cell repertoires in COVID-19. Background on the study: The origin of the acute and convalescent COVID-19 samples was the United States, Italy and Spain. The analysed material was cDNA or gDNA that came from T cells, B-cell-depleted T cells, or PBMCs.

The germline CDR1 and CDR2 sequences are SGDLS and YYNGEE. The CDR3 is 14 amino acids. The germline V and J ends were trimmed by 0 bases and 3 bases, with 7 bases remaining between them. Original analysis: Reference gene primers were amplified, and this amplification served to estimate nucleated cell counts. Produced via immunoSEQ multiplex PCR; TCRdb's table is partial and in-frame only. V and J calls and clone size are as listed in that table; D and trimming were resolved from the DNA. The table records roughly 40,000 clones, approximately 85% of them present only once. The chain joins TRBV9 to TRBJ1-5; D not resolved. The specimen sequenced was peripheral blood. This receptor was identified in a man aged 65 to 79 with acute or convalescent COVID-19. The CDR3 sequence is CASSVDSLNQPQHF. CDR3 DNA: TGTGCCAGCAGCGTAGACAGCCTCAATCAGCCCCAGCATTTT.